Presented here are 12 T cell receptor beta chains from one specimen sequenced in a study of a mutant IDH1 vaccine in newly diagnosed glioma. Sequenced by immunoSEQ multiplex PCR; TCRdb stores in-frame clones only, minus some. The sample includes tens of thousands of clones, around four fifths of them seen just once. Antigen specificity for these receptors is unknown. As to time point: week 47, end of study. The investigators gave 300 ug of mutant IDH1 20-mer peptide in each vaccine dose, together with topical imiquimod. Sequencing was performed on PBMCs, taken from a glioma patient whose treatment included an IDH1 peptide vaccine. The receptors come from a middle-aged man with glioma.

This chain connects TRBV6-5 to TRBJ1-2; 7 nucleotides line up with TRBD1. The J segment lost 4 bases and the V segment lost 0 bases, leaving 8 bases of the junction unmatched. Per the germline V gene, CDR1 is MNHEY and CDR2 is SVGAGI. The CDR3 totals 16 residues. CDR3 sequence: CASSYSGDSTRYGYTF. The CDR3 DNA reads TGTGCCAGCAGTTACTCGGGGGACAGCACCCGCTATGGCTACACCTTC.

The chain couples TRBV5-1 to TRBJ1-2; no definite D call. Trimming pared 5 bases from V and 4 bases from J, leaving 18 bases between. The CDR3 loop spans 15 amino acids. Germline V gene lookup returns CDR1 SGHRS and CDR2 YFSETQ. The CDR3 is CASRKLEEGLYGYTF. CDR3 DNA: TGCGCCAGCAGAAAGTTGGAAGAGGGTCTCTATGGCTACACCTTC.

V gene TRBV28 combines with J gene TRBJ2-7, with 9 bases aligning to TRBD1. Trimming at V came to 4 bases and at J to 5 bases, leaving 12 bases not matched to a gene. The germline gives CDR1 MDHEN, CDR2 SYDVKM. This CDR3 contains 16 residues. The CDR3 is CASSSPGTGFSHEQYF. CDR3 nucleotides: TGTGCCAGCAGTTCCCCTGGGACAGGGTTTAGCCACGAGCAGTACTTC.

The chain employs TRBV5-4 and TRBJ2-2; 8 bases align to TRBD2. V trimming: 0 bases; J trimming: 0 bases; junction bases outside the gene matches: 7. The CDR3 is 18 amino acids. Germline V gives CDR1 SGHNT, CDR2 YYREEE (reference sequence). The CDR3 DNA is TGTGCCAGCAGCTTGGCCGCTAGCGGGCGACCGAACACCGGGGAGCTGTTTTTT. Translation gives CASSLAASGRPNTGELFF.

This clone was seen only once. This sequence joins TRBV27 and TRBJ1-1, with 8 bases lining up with TRBD1. Looked up from germline, CDR1 is MNHEY and CDR2 is SMNVEV (reference sequence). J was trimmed by 0 bases and V by 6 bases; bases with no gene match: 12. The CDR3 sequence is 17 residues long. The CDR3 loop is CASRRRRDRNMNTEAFF. The CDR3 nucleotides are TGTGCCAGCAGAAGAAGGAGGGACAGGAATATGAACACTGAAGCTTTCTTT.

V gene TRBV9 combines with J gene TRBJ2-3, with TRBD2 matching 10 bases. Trimming took 5 bases from V and 1 from J; bases not matched to a gene: 1. Germline V gives CDR1 SGDLS, CDR2 YYNGEE. The length of the CDR3 is 14 residues. The CDR3 here is CASSGTSGTDTQYF. The DNA for the CDR3 is TGTGCCAGCAGTGGGACTAGCGGCACAGATACGCAGTATTTT.

This rearrangement joins TRBV4-2 to TRBJ2-1, with D hard to call. V was shortened by 0 bases and J by 7 bases, with 4 bases between the two germline ends. Germline loops: CDR1 LGHNA, CDR2 YNFKEQ. The CDR3 extends over 12 amino acids. CDR3 amino acids: CASSQEGNEQFF. In nucleotides, the CDR3 is TGTGCCAGCAGCCAAGAGGGGAATGAGCAGTTCTTC.

This clone showed up just once. The chain employs TRBV7-2 and TRBJ1-2, with 8 bases fitting TRBD1. Trimming at V came to 5 bases and at J to 8 bases, leaving 13 bases not matched to a gene. The CDR3 totals 15 residues. Germline-derived CDR1 and CDR2 are SGHTA and FQGNSA. CDR3 nucleotides: TGTGCCAGCAGCAAACAGGGGGTTTCGGTATCCGGCTACACCTTC. Protein sequence: CASSKQGVSVSGYTF.

The chain couples TRBV5-1 to TRBJ1-1, with TRBD1 matching 11 bases. The CDR3 contains 17 residues. From germline, CDR1 is SGHRS and CDR2 YFSETQ. The junction had 5 bases not matched to a gene; V was cut back by 0 bases and J by 1 base. CDR3 residues: CASSLEGTGGTNTEAFF. Here the CDR3 DNA reads TGCGCCAGCAGCTTGGAGGGGACAGGGGGGACGAACACTGAAGCTTTCTTT.

The chain couples TRBV7-2 to TRBJ1-4, with D possibly TRBD1 on 5 matching bases. The CDR3 consists of 14 residues. Trimming removed 6 bases at V and 3 bases at J, with 11 bases between. Germline CDR1 SGHTA, CDR2 FQGNSA. CDR3 residues: CASRRDPANEKLFF. The CDR3 DNA sequence: TGTGCCAGCAGGCGGGACCCGGCTAATGAAAAACTGTTTTTT.

The V and J genes are TRBV13 and TRBJ2-7; D is uncertain. Germline CDR1 PRHDT, CDR2 FYEKMQ (reference sequence). The CDR3 is made up of 14 amino acids. Trimming stripped 1 base from V and 1 base from J, with 8 bases between. CDR3 DNA sequence: TGTGCCAGCAGCTTAGTGTCCGTATCCTACGAGCAGTACTTC. Protein sequence: CASSLVSVSYEQYF. Complete variable domain (other parts from reference TRBV13 and TRBJ2-7): AAGVIQSPRHLIKEKRETATLKCYPIPRHDTVYWYQQGPGQDPQFLISFYEKMQSDKGSIPDRFSAQQFSDYHSELNMSSLELGDSALYFCASSLVSVSYEQYFGPGTRLTVT.

The rearrangement links TRBV7-2 to TRBJ1-5, with 9 positions matching TRBD1. Germline CDR1 and CDR2: SGHTA and FQGNSA. V dropped 5 bases and J dropped 4; count of bases not matched to a gene: 6. The length of the CDR3 is 15 residues. CDR3 sequence: CASSRGQGGNQPQHF. DNA for the CDR3: TGTGCCAGCAGCCGGGGACAGGGAGGAAATCAGCCCCAGCATTTT.